This entry lists 5 T cell receptor beta chains sequenced from one sample in a study of cytomegalovirus exposure and HLA in healthy donors. PCR was performed using 60 Vbeta and 13 Jbeta primers. Produced via immunoSEQ multiplex PCR; TCRdb's table is partial and in-frame only. This table has 130,000 or so clones, roughly four fifths appearing once. The material sequenced was PBMCs. These receptors were obtained from a woman in her thirties or forties in good health and CMV-seronegative.

The rearrangement links TRBV27 to TRBJ2-1; 7 nucleotides line up with TRBD2. This CDR3 is built from 15 residues. CDR1 and CDR2 (germline): MNHEY, SMNVEV (reference sequence). V lost 0 bases to trimming and J lost 6 bases; unmatched junction nucleotides: 5. CDR3 DNA: TGTGCCAGCAGTTTATCGGGCGGGAGAGTCAATGAGCAGTTCTTC. Translation gives CASSLSGGRVNEQFF.

The chain combines TRBV7-9 with TRBJ2-1; D is undetermined. V was cut by 5 bases and J by 1 base, with 12 bases left in between. Looked up from germline, CDR1 is SEHNR and CDR2 is FQNEAQ (reference sequence). The CDR3 is 15 amino acids. CDR3 protein: CASSQRLESYNEQFF. CDR3 DNA: TGTGCCAGCAGCCAAAGGCTAGAGTCCTACAATGAGCAGTTCTTC. The variable domain in full, completed from reference TRBV7-9 and TRBJ2-1, reads DTGVSQNPRHKITKRGQNVTFRCDPISEHNRLYWYRQTLGQGPEFLTYFQNEAQLEKSRLLSDRFSAERPKGSFSTLEIQRTEQGDSAMYLCASSQRLESYNEQFFGPGTRLTVL.

The rearrangement uses TRBV27 and TRBJ2-7; maybe TRBD2 (7 bases). CDR1 is MNHEY and CDR2 is SMNVEV in the germline V gene (reference sequence). V was cut by 0 bases and J by 0 bases, with 18 bases left in between. The CDR3 spans 18 residues. The CDR3 loop is CASSLSWSKGGDSYEQYF. The DNA of the CDR3 is TGTGCCAGCAGTTTATCGTGGTCAAAGGGGGGGGACTCCTACGAGCAGTACTTC.

V gene TRBV9 combines with J gene TRBJ2-2, with 9 bases lining up with TRBD1. Germline CDR1 is SGDLS and CDR2 is YYNGEE. This CDR3 has 17 amino acids. V dropped 4 bases and J dropped 6; count of bases not matched to a gene: 13. The CDR3 region has the DNA TGTGCCAGCAGCCTAAGTCCCGGGACAGGGTCGGCCGGGGAGCTGTTTTTT. This encodes CASSLSPGTGSAGELFF.

Details on this clone: Compared with germline, one end of the junction differs, possibly owing to a read error. The chain recombines TRBV7-7 with TRBJ2-3; 13 bases agree with TRBD2. The germline V gene encodes CDR1 SSHAT and CDR2 FNYEAQ (reference sequence). This CDR3 has 16 residues. The chain's CDR3 is CASSPRTSGRKDTQYF. In nucleotides, the CDR3 is TGTGCTAGCAGCCCCCGGACTAGCGGGAGAAAAGATACGCAGTATTTT.